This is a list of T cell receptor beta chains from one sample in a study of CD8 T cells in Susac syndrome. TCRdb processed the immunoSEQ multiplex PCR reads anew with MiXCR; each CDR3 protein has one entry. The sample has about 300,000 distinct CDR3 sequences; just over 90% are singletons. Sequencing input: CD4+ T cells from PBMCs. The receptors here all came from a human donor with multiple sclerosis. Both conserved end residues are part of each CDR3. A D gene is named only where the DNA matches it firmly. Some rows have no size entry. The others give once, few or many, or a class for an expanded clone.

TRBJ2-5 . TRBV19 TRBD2 CASSIAPGLEETQYF TGTGCCAGTAGTATAGCACCGGGACTAGAAGAGACCCAGTACTTC
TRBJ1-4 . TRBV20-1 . CSARDRQGYEEKLFF TGCAGTGCTAGAGATCGCCAGGGATACGAGGAAAAACTGTTTTTT
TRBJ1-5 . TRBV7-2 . CASSLQVYQPQHF TGTGCCAGCAGCTTACAGGTTTACCAGCCCCAGCATTTT
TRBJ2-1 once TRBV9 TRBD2 CASSGTSGVAGEQFF TGTGCCAGCAGCGGGACTAGCGGGGTTGCAGGTGAGCAGTTCTTC
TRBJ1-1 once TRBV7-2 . CASSLNVRNTEAFF TGTGCCAGCAGCTTAAACGTCCGCAACACTGAAGCTTTCTTT
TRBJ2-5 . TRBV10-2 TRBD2 CASSEWGLAGGPGETQYF TGCGCCAGCAGTGAGTGGGGACTAGCGGGGGGGCCGGGAGAGACCCAGTACTTC
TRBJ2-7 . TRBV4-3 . CASSQDTFSYEQYF TGCGCCAGCAGCCAAGATACGTTCAGTTACGAGCAGTACTTC
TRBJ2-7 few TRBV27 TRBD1 CASSPGTGVNEQYF TGTGCCAGCAGCCCCGGGACAGGGGTGAACGAGCAGTACTTC
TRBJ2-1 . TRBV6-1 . CASSLTGSYNEQFF TGTGCCAGCAGCTTGACGGGTAGCTACAATGAGCAGTTCTTC
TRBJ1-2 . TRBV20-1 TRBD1 CSASRGTGWGYTF TGCAGTGCTAGTAGGGGGACAGGGTGGGGCTACACCTTC
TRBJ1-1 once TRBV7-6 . CASSLPPGLTVNTEAFF TGTGCCAGCAGCTTACCCCCCGGGCTGACGGTAAACACTGAAGCTTTCTTT
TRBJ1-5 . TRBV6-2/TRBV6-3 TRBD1 CASSPLDRDNQPQHF TGTGCCAGCAGTCCTTTAGACAGGGACAATCAGCCCCAGCATTTT
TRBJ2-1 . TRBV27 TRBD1 CASSGTQGANEQFF TGTGCCAGCAGTGGAACTCAGGGGGCGAATGAGCAGTTCTTC
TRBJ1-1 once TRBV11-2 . CASSPGLAMNTEAFF TGTGCCAGCAGCCCAGGACTGGCTATGAACACTGAAGCTTTCTTT
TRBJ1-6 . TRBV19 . CASSISIIDGSPLHF TGTGCCAGTAGTATCTCAATTATCGATGGATCACCCCTCCACTTT
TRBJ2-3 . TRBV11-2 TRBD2 CASRPTSGAKGTQYF TGTGCCAGCAGGCCGACTAGCGGGGCTAAGGGGACGCAGTATTTT
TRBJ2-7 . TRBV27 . CASRMSPPGEQYF TGTGCCAGCAGAATGAGCCCTCCCGGCGAGCAGTACTTC
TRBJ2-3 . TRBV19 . CASSRKVGGQSTDTQYF TGTGCCAGTAGTAGAAAGGTCGGGGGCCAAAGCACAGATACGCAGTATTTT
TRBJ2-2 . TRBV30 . CAWSAPSTGGWVLFF TGTGCCTGGAGTGCTCCAAGTACTGGGGGATGGGTGCTGTTTTTT
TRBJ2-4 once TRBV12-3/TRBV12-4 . CASSLVGGILENIQYF TGTGCCAGCAGTCTCGTGGGGGGCATCTTGGAAAACATTCAGTACTTC
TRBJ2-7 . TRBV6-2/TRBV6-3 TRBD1 CASSRPGQASYEQYF TGTGCCAGCAGTCGGCCGGGACAGGCCTCCTACGAGCAGTACTTC
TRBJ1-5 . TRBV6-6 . CASSYGGFDQPQHF TGTGCCAGCAGTTACGGAGGGTTTGATCAGCCCCAGCATTTT
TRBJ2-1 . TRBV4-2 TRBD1 CASSLSGMRTGLGNEQFF TGTGCCAGCAGCCTGAGTGGGATGCGGACAGGGCTGGGGAATGAGCAGTTCTTC
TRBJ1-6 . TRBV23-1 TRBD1 CASSQSDRVVVGPLHF TGCGCCAGCAGTCAATCGGACAGGGTTGTCGTCGGGCCCCTCCACTTT
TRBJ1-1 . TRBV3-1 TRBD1 CASSQLRTGRGAEAFF TGTGCCAGCAGCCAACTAAGGACAGGGAGAGGAGCTGAAGCTTTCTTT
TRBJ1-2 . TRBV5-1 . CASSLDTFATHYGYTF TGCGCCAGCAGCTTGGACACGTTCGCGACTCATTATGGCTACACCTTC
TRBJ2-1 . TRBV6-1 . CASSEPHSNEQFF TGTGCCAGCAGTGAACCCCACTCGAATGAGCAGTTCTTC
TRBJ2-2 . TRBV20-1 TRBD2 CSARVASGDTGELFF TGCAGTGCTAGGGTGGCTAGCGGGGACACCGGGGAGCTGTTTTTT
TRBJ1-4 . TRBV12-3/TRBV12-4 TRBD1 CASTLGDRGNEKLFF TGTGCCAGCACCTTGGGGGACAGGGGCAACGAAAAACTGTTTTTT
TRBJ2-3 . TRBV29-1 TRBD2 CSAGAGGTDTQYF TGCAGCGCGGGTGCGGGGGGAACCGATACGCAGTATTTT
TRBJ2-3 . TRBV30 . CAWGHSTDTQYF TGTGCCTGGGGACATAGCACAGATACGCAGTATTTT